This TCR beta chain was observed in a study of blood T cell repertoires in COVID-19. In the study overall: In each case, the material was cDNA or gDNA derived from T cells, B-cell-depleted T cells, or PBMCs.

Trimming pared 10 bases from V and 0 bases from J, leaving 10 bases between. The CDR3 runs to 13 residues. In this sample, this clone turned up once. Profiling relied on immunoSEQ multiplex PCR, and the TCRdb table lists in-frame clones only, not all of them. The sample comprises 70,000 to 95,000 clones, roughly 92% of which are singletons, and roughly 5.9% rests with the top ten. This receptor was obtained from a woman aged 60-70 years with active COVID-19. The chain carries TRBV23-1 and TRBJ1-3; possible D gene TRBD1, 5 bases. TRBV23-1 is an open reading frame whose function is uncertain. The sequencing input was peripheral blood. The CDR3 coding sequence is TGCGCCAAGCACAGGCCCTCTGGAAACACCATATATTTT. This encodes CAKHRPSGNTIYF.